These 17 T cell receptor beta chains came from one sample sequenced in a study of tumor-infiltrating lymphocytes in primary liver carcinoma. Reverse transcription of about 0.5 ug total RNA with a constant-region primer produced TCR beta cDNA. It was through three nested multiplex PCR rounds of slightly modified ARM-PCR that TCR beta libraries arose. The first two PCR rounds used TRBV1-TRBV30 forward primers with a C-beta reverse primer, 9 to 10 cycles each. MiXCR, applied by TCRdb to the multiplex PCR reads, yields one record per CDR3 protein. The sample records fewer than 400,000 distinct CDR3 sequences, less than 75% being singletons. The blood RNA (from unsorted whole blood) was obtained, and germline DNA was also extracted. The sequencing input was peripheral blood. The source is a man aged 40-55 years with primary liver carcinoma and hepatitis B virus infection.

Ten or more counts support this clonotype. This chain joins TRBV12-3 or TRBV12-4 and TRBJ2-4, with D possibly TRBD1 on 6 matching bases. CDR3 length: 14 residues. Trimming took 5 bases from V and 5 from J, leaving 13 bases between them. As DNA, the CDR3 is TGTGCCAGCAGTCCTCGGACAGAAGAAAACATTCAGTACTTC. It is translated as CASSPRTEENIQYF.

On this clonotype itself: A read error may explain this, as a much larger clone is one base away. As the CDR3 is not closed by the conserved phenylalanine or tryptophan, this likely results from a read error. This chain uses TRBV6-6 with TRBJ2-7; D could derive from TRBD1 or TRBD2 (5 bases each). The CDR3 extends over 13 amino acids. V lost 8 bases to trimming and J lost 7 bases, with 18 bases between them. Germline V gives CDR1 MNHNY, CDR2 SVGAGI (reference sequence). In DNA, the CDR3 is TGTGCCAGCGAGGGACCGCTTGATCCGGAGCAGTACCTC. Translating gives CASEGPLDPEQYL.

A remark on this clonotype: One end of the junction fails to match germline, which may point to a read error. The V and J genes are TRBV29-1 and TRBJ2-1, with D unclear. The CDR3 is 13 residues long. CDR1 is SQVTM and CDR2 is ANQGSEA in the germline V gene. CDR3 nucleotide sequence: TGCAGCGTTGAAGTCGGCGTCTACAATGAACAGTTCTTC. Its protein is CSVEVGVYNEQFF.

Comment on this clonotype: This may stem from a read error, because a much larger clone lies one nucleotide away. The CDR3 does not end in the conserved phenylalanine or tryptophan, so this is likely a read error. The chain recombines TRBV12-3 or TRBV12-4 with TRBJ2-5; D not certain. Trimming took 2 bases from V and 1 from J, leaving 8 bases between them. The CDR3 covers 14 residues. Here the CDR3 reads CASSLSRLQETQYS. As DNA, the CDR3 is TGTGCCAGCAGTTTAAGCCGGCTCCAAGAGACCCAGTACTCC.

Note on this clonotype: This may stem from a read error, because a much larger clone lies one nucleotide away. This chain links TRBV29-1 with TRBJ1-2; a weak D match, TRBD1 (5 bases). CDR1 is SQVTM and CDR2 is ANQGSEA in the germline V gene. The V gene lost 0 bases and the J gene lost 7 bases, with 12 bases spanning the gap. The CDR3 length is 13 residues. CDR3 DNA sequence: TGCAGCGTTGAAGACAGGGAAAGGTTTGGCTACACCTTC. Its protein product is CSVEDRERFGYTF.

By frequency in the sample, this clonotype is medium-sized. The rearrangement joins TRBV29-1 to TRBJ2-1, with 14 bases identical to TRBD2. Per the germline V gene, CDR1 is SQVTM and CDR2 is ANQGSEA. The CDR3 runs 15 residues. Germline trimming cut 4 bases from V and 3 bases from J; bases unmatched to any gene: 2. The CDR3 sequence: CSVGLAGGFYNEQFF. The CDR3 bases are TGCAGCGTTGGACTAGCGGGAGGGTTCTACAATGAGCAGTTCTTC.

This clonotype was seen ten or more times. The chain is built from TRBV6-5 and TRBJ1-1; D is uncertain. The CDR3 runs 14 residues. V lost 2 bases to trimming and J lost 2 bases, with 9 bases between them. Germline V gives CDR1 MNHEY, CDR2 SVGAGI. The CDR3 is CASSYSLSNTEAFF. Written as DNA, the CDR3 is TGTGCCAGCAGTTACAGCCTAAGTAACACTGAAGCTTTCTTT.

Comment on this clonotype: Being one base from a much bigger clone, this may be a read error. The chain is built from TRBV6-1 and TRBJ2-7; no clear D. CDR1 and CDR2 from the germline V gene are MNHNS and SASEGT. This CDR3 has 11 residues. This CDR3 reads CASSEPYEQDF. The CDR3 DNA is TGTGCCAGCAGTGAACCCTACGAGCAGGACTTC.

The chain employs TRBV29-1 and TRBJ2-1; D is possibly TRBD1 (5 bases). The CDR3 has 14 amino acids. V was shortened by 7 bases and J by 7 bases, with 20 bases between the two germline ends. Looked up from germline, CDR1 is SQVTM and CDR2 is ANQGSEA. The CDR3 sequence: CSAIGVYYRNEQFF. The DNA of the CDR3 is TGCAGCGCTATCGGCGTCTACTACAGGAATGAGCAGTTCTTC.

On this clonotype: The junction shows a germline mismatch at one end, possibly a read error. The rearrangement joins TRBV14 to TRBJ1-6, with 7 positions matching TRBD1. The CDR3 length is 15 residues. In germline, CDR1 is SGHDN, CDR2 FVKESK. The CDR3 region has the DNA TGTGCCAGCAACCAAGAAGGAGGGGGCGTCTCACCCCTCCACTTT. The encoded protein is CASNQEGGGVSPLHF. Variable domain in full (rest from reference TRBV14 and TRBJ1-6): EAGVTQFPSHSVIEKGQTVTLRCDPISGHDNLYWYRRVMGKEIKFLLHFVKESKQDESGMPNNRFLAERTGGTYSTLKVQPAELEDSGVYFCASNQEGGGVSPLHFGNGTRLTVT.

The rearrangement joins TRBV28 to TRBJ1-5, with a weak D call TRBD1 (5 bases). The germline V and J ends were trimmed by 6 bases and 7 bases, with 19 bases remaining between them. CDR1 is MDHEN, CDR2 SYDVKM, per germline. The CDR3 is 15 residues long. The CDR3 coding sequence is TGTGCCAGCAGCCCCCTGGGAGGGGCCGAACAGCCCCAGCATTTT. Protein product: CASSPLGGAEQPQHF.

As to this clonotype: This may be a read error: a much more frequent sequence differs by one nucleotide. This chain connects TRBV6-1 to TRBJ2-5; TRBD1 matches at 7 bases. This CDR3 region has 15 residues. The germline gives CDR1 MNHNS, CDR2 SASEGT. V shed 1 base, J shed 1 base, and the junction held 3 bases outside the gene matches. CDR3 residues: CASSEVPGGQETQYF. The CDR3, as DNA: TGTGCCAGCAGTGAAGTACCAGGGGGCCAAGAGACCCAGTACTTC.

To note about this clonotype: A read error is possible here, since a much larger clone lies one base away. The V call is TRBV6-5, the J call TRBJ2-7; TRBD2 aligns across 8 bases. The CDR3 has 15 amino acids. Unmatched junction bases numbered 7, after V lost 6 bases and J lost 0 bases. Germline V lookup: CDR1 MNHEY, CDR2 SVGAGI. The DNA for the CDR3 is TGTGCCAGCAGGAAACTAGCGGAGATCTCCTACGAGCAGTACTTC. Translated, it gives CASRKLAEISYEQYF.

As regards this clonotype: A much larger clone lies a single base off, so this may be a read error. V gene TRBV4-2 combines with J gene TRBJ1-2; TRBD1 agrees at 7 bases. The CDR3 is 16 residues long. Germline CDR1 reads LGHNA; CDR2 reads YNFKEQ. V lost 1 base, J lost 3 bases, and 8 bases stayed unmatched. The chain's CDR3 is CASSQGGAGGHYGYTF. Written as DNA, the CDR3 is TGTGCCAGCAGCCAAGGTGGGGCAGGGGGACACTATGGCTACACCTTC.

Of note for this clonotype: One junction end disagrees with the germline gene, perhaps due to a read error. V and J are TRBV11-2 and TRBJ2-1, with D maybe TRBD1 (6 bases). CDR3 length: 12 amino acids. CDR1 SGHAT and CDR2 FQNNGV come from the germline V gene. The CDR3 protein is CASSLMGALQLF. CDR3 in DNA: TGTGCCAGCAGCTTAATGGGGGCACTGCAACTCTTC.

A remark on this clonotype: This may come from a read error, since a much larger clone is one base off. This chain links TRBV5-5 with TRBJ2-3, with a weak D call TRBD1 (6 bases). Germline V lookup: CDR1 SGHKS, CDR2 YYEKEE (reference sequence). V lost 6 bases and J 2 bases, leaving 13 bases between the germline ends. This CDR3 spans 14 amino acids. The CDR3 protein is CASKRTAFTDTQYF. The CDR3 region has the DNA TGTGCCAGCAAGAGGACAGCCTTCACAGATACGCAGTATTTT.

This clonotype was detected a few times. The rearrangement joins TRBV5-6 to TRBJ2-7; 12 bases agree with TRBD2. V shed 4 bases, J shed 7 bases, and the junction held 9 bases outside the gene matches. The CDR3 length is 15 residues. The germline V gene has CDR1 SGHDT and CDR2 YYEEEE. DNA of the CDR3: TGTGCCAGCAGCCTAGGGACTAGCGGGTTTTGGGAGCAGTACTTC. Amino acids: CASSLGTSGFWEQYF.